A selection of T cell receptor beta chains follows, all from one sample in a study of T cells after yellow fever vaccination. MiXCR, applied by TCRdb to the 5' RACE reads, yields one record per CDR3 protein. This table holds around 49,000 distinct CDR3 sequences, about 6.8% found once. Source: CD8+ T cells not binding an NS4B(214-222) dextramer, sorted from PBMCs, taken 45 days after the yellow fever booster vaccination. These TCRs come from a man in his thirties or forties who received the YFV17D yellow fever vaccine. CDR3s include the opening cysteine and the closing phenylalanine or tryptophan. Fields, in order: J gene, V gene, D gene, clone size, CDR3 DNA, CDR3 protein. The D gene is left open where the match is weak. Clone sizes are given selectively: once, few, many, or a class where the clone is expanded.

TRBJ1-6 | TRBV20-1 | TRBD1 | few | TGCAGTGCTGTGCTCCGGGACAGGCTTAATTCACCCCTCCACTTT | CSAVLRDRLNSPLHF
TRBJ1-2 | TRBV3-1 | NA | NA | TGTGCCAGCAGCCAAGATCACGTTGAGGGGAATAGCTATGGCTACACCTTC | CASSQDHVEGNSYGYTF
TRBJ2-7 | TRBV4-2 | TRBD1 | many | TGTGCCAGCAGCCAATCCGGGACAGTCGAGCAGTACTTC | CASSQSGTVEQYF
TRBJ2-1 | TRBV9 | NA | many | TGTGCCAGCAGCGTAGGCGGGAACAGATACAATGAGCAGTTCTTC | CASSVGGNRYNEQFF
TRBJ2-2 | TRBV7-9 | NA | many | TGTGCCAGCAGCTTAGACGTCCGGGGCGGGGAGCTGTTTTTT | CASSLDVRGGELFF
TRBJ2-7 | TRBV11-2 | TRBD2 | NA | TGTGCCAGCAGTCCAGCGGGAGTTAGCTACGAGCAGTACTTC | CASSPAGVSYEQYF
TRBJ1-1 | TRBV27 | TRBD1 | many | TGTGCCAGCAGTTTACGCCCCTGGGACAGGGCCACTGAAGCTTTCTTT | CASSLRPWDRATEAFF
TRBJ2-7 | TRBV3-1 | TRBD2 | many | TGTGCCAGCAGCCAAGGGAGCGGGAGCGTACTGTACTTC | CASSQGSGSVLYF
TRBJ2-5 | TRBV7-8 | NA | many | TGTGCCAGCAGCTTACCCCCGTCAGAGACCCAGTACTTC | CASSLPPSETQYF
TRBJ1-5 | TRBV27 | TRBD1 | few | TGTGCCAGCAGTCAGGACAGGGGGTTCAATCAGCCCCAGCATTTT | CASSQDRGFNQPQHF
TRBJ2-1 | TRBV2 | NA | many | TGTGCCAGCAGTGTAACTCTTGAGCAGTTCTTC | CASSVTLEQFF
TRBJ2-3 | TRBV7-9 | NA | many | TGTGCCAGCAAGGGAAGCTTCGGGCAGTATTTT | CASKGSFGQYF
TRBJ2-1 | TRBV5-1 | NA | many | TGCGCCAGCAGCTTGGGCGGAACGGCTGAGCAGTTCTTC | CASSLGGTAEQFF
TRBJ1-1 | TRBV19 | NA | many | TGTGCCAGTAGTATTAGACAGGCACTTTGGACTGAAGCTTTCTTT | CASSIRQALWTEAFF
TRBJ2-7 | TRBV20-1 | NA | NA | TGCAGTGCTAGATGGGCTGGCACCTACGAGCAGTACTTC | CSARWAGTYEQYF
TRBJ2-2 | TRBV6-2/TRBV6-3 | NA | many | TGTGCCAGCACCGAAGGGGGGTCGGCCGGGGAGCTGTTTTTT | CASTEGGSAGELFF
TRBJ2-7 | TRBV28 | TRBD2 | many | TGTGCCAGCAGTTTAAGTAGGACTAGCCCCAAGGGGTTCGAGCAGTACTTC | CASSLSRTSPKGFEQYF
TRBJ2-3 | TRBV25-1 | TRBD2 | NA | TGTGCCAGCAGCCGGGGGGGGGCAGATACGCAGTATTTT | CASSRGGADTQYF
TRBJ2-1 | TRBV5-1 | NA | many | TGCGCCAGCAGCTGGGACAATGAGCAGTTCTTC | CASSWDNEQFF
TRBJ2-5 | TRBV3-1 | NA | NA | TGTGCCAGCAGCCAAGTTTTAGGGGAGGACCAAGAGACCCAGTACTTC | CASSQVLGEDQETQYF
TRBJ2-1 | TRBV6-1 | NA | many | TGTGCCAGCACCTACGGGTTAGGGTCCTACAATGAGCAGTTCTTC | CASTYGLGSYNEQFF
TRBJ2-7 | TRBV6-5 | NA | many | TGTGCCAGCAGTTCGGTACAGGGCTACGAGCAGTACTTC | CASSSVQGYEQYF
TRBJ1-1 | TRBV10-3 | TRBD1 | many | TGTGCCATCAGTGAGTCGAGGCGGACAGGGATGAACACTGAAGCTTTCTTT | CAISESRRTGMNTEAFF
TRBJ2-3 | TRBV20-1 | TRBD2 | many | TGCAGTGCTAGAGTTCGGACTAGCGGGAGCCTCGCCACAGATACGCAGTATTTT | CSARVRTSGSLATDTQYF
TRBJ2-2 | TRBV20-1 | TRBD1 | NA | TGCAGTGCTAGAGCCGGGACAGGGGCCCCCTCGGGCACCGGGGAGCTGTTTTTT | CSARAGTGAPSGTGELFF
TRBJ2-6 | TRBV2 | NA | many | TGTGCCAGCAGTGACTCCTGGGGAGACGGGGCCAACGTCCTGACTTTC | CASSDSWGDGANVLTF
TRBJ2-1 | TRBV27 | TRBD2 | many | TGTGCCAGCGGCCGCCTGGGGGGGGGATTTGGAAATGAGCAGTTCTTC | CASGRLGGGFGNEQFF
TRBJ1-2 | TRBV12-3/TRBV12-4 | NA | many | TGTGCCAGCAGTTTAGGAGGGGGTGGCTACACCTTC | CASSLGGGGYTF
TRBJ2-1 | TRBV9 | TRBD2 | many | TGTGCCAGCAGCATCGGGGCGAGCGGGAGGAGTTACAATGAGCAGTTCTTC | CASSIGASGRSYNEQFF
TRBJ2-3 | TRBV6-5 | TRBD2 | many | TGTGCCAGCAGTTACAACGGCGGGAGGGATAGAGATACGCAGTATTTT | CASSYNGGRDRDTQYF
TRBJ2-3 | TRBV28 | NA | medium-sized | TGTGCCAGCAGTTTGGGGAGCTTTGATACGCAGTATTTT | CASSLGSFDTQYF
TRBJ1-6 | TRBV4-1 | TRBD1 | many | TGCGCCAGCAGCCAAGATAAGGCGTTGGGACAGGGATATAATTCACCCCTCCACTTT | CASSQDKALGQGYNSPLHF
TRBJ1-1 | TRBV7-9 | NA | many | TGTGCCAGCAGCCGAGGGGTAGAACATGAAGCTTTCTTT | CASSRGVEHEAFF
TRBJ2-1 | TRBV9 | TRBD2 | many | TGTGCCAGCAGCGTAGTGTCTAGCGGTTACAATGAGCAGTTCTTC | CASSVVSSGYNEQFF
TRBJ2-4 | TRBV7-6 | TRBD1 | many | TGTGCCAGCAGCGACGGGACAGGGGGCGCGAAAGGGTGGAACATTCAGTACTTC | CASSDGTGGAKGWNIQYF
TRBJ2-5 | TRBV9 | NA | few | TGTGCCAGCAGCGGTATGACGGGCGGAGACCAAGAGACCCAGTACTTC | CASSGMTGGDQETQYF
TRBJ2-3 | TRBV5-1 | TRBD2 | many | TGCGCCAGCAGCTTGGATAGCGGGAGGGCCGGAGATACGCAGTATTTT | CASSLDSGRAGDTQYF